This T cell receptor (beta chain) was identified during a study of T cells in Graves' hyperthyroidism and ophthalmopathy (dated by TCRdb to between 2018 and 2021). General notes on the study: Peripheral blood was sampled at the time of initial diagnosis, prior to any treatment. According to the paper, TCR Vbeta CDR3 sequencing was carried out on approximately 140 peripheral blood samples, which came from under 50 ophthalmopathy, about 75 hyperthyroidism and about 17 progressor patients. For training and testing, the approximately 92 patients in the discovery cohort were randomly divided in a 7:3 ratio. Thyroid tissue and blood T-cell repertoires from six Graves' hyperthyroidism patients were also compared in the study. An independent validation cohort of around 19 hyperthyroidism patients and approximately 16 patients who later progressed to ophthalmopathy tested prospective prediction of ophthalmopathy. To identify TCR V-J signatures that set the groups apart, the researchers used a discovery cohort of 90 to 100 patients, made up of around 40 with Graves' ophthalmopathy and 57 with stable Graves' hyperthyroidism. After blood sampling, hyperthyroidism patients were treated with methimazole at a starting dose of 30 mg daily, and ophthalmopathy patients were treated with high-dose intravenous methylprednisolone.

A patient counted as having stable Graves' hyperthyroidism if no progression to ophthalmopathy occurred over 18 months of follow-up. Hyperthyroidism patients were newly diagnosed, had a disease duration of under 2 months, and were aged 18 to 65 years. Exclusion was applied to patients with uncontrolled infections, other autoimmune diseases, pregnancy or lactation. Diagnoses were established on the basis of clinical symptoms, serum thyroxine and TRAb, thyroid ultrasound, and orbital computed tomography. Ficoll-Paque density gradient centrifugation was used to isolate PBMCs from about 10 ml of fresh peripheral blood. Trizol reagent was used to extract total RNA, and RNA quality was then checked on an Agilent 2100 Bioanalyzer. What the study reported, not specific to this receptor: In validation, the model predicted progression to ophthalmopathy with over 65% sensitivity and approximately 78% specificity, a median of 6.5 months before onset. In cross-validation, a model built on a 13 V-J signature told ophthalmopathy apart from stable hyperthyroidism with 85% to 90% sensitivity and around 84% specificity, and in testing the same model reached 80%/75%. Most expanded thyroid clonotypes (frequency above 0.001) were also detected in blood, suggesting blood repertoires may reflect thyroid immune responses. No statistical method was used to fix the sample size in advance, and group allocation was not hidden from the investigators.

About this clonotype: This receptor's antigen is unknown. A much larger clone lies a single base off, so this may be a read error.

In the germline V gene (reference sequence), CDR1 corresponds to LNHDA and CDR2 to SQIVND. The CDR3 contains 18 residues, cysteine and phenylalanine counted. The kept DNA is CDR3 alone, 54 bases in frame from the first base. The TCR beta CDR3 regions were amplified from RNA transcripts. A first-round RT-PCR of the TCR CDR3 used the HTBI primer set with the Qiagen OneStep RT-PCR kit. Libraries were constructed in a second round of multiplex PCR, after which size selection and purification were carried out. Libraries were sequenced paired-end with 100 bp reads on an Illumina HiSeq2000. The authors processed their data as follows. SOAPnuke was used to process the raw data, removing reads that contained adapters or uncalled bases, had a mean Phred below 15, or lacked an exact match to the constant primer or identifier. High-quality paired reads were merged using COPE v1.2.5, and each unique nucleotide sequence was defined as a clonotype. Clonotypes were aligned to IMGT TRBV, TRBD and TRBJ reference segments using MiTCR v1.1. The analysis included only V-J combinations with a frequency above 0.0001, which together covered 99.2% of the repertoires. A TCS score was defined as the ratio of F50 (clonal expansion) to E x V (chaos), with BLOSUM62-based TCRdist applied between CDR3 peptides within each V-J. Welch's t-statistics and random forest reduced some 510 V-J features to around 14, which were used in a naive Bayes classifier (R e1071). The public reads were run again by TCRdb, first through fastp at Q25 and then through MiXCR, and only productive beta chains were kept. Rows matching on CDR3 protein sequence are summarized as one entry with the most common DNA and genes. Clone size and V and J calls follow TCRdb, not the original study. The sample table records about 360,000 distinct CDR3 sequences; under 15% of these occur just once. In total, the top ten clones hold 9.2% of the sample.

The chain was built from TRBV19 and TRBJ2-1; TRBD2 lines up with 16 middle nucleotides. The DNA end is more similar to TRBJ2-7, so the J call may be wrong. The sample was blood. This TCR came from a woman under 30 with Graves' hyperthyroidism. CDR3 sequence: CASSKKGTSGRARNEQYF. The nucleotide sequence is TGTGCCAGTAGTAAAAAAGGGACTAGCGGGAGGGCCAGGAATGAGCAGTACTTC.